This passage covers 24 T cell receptor beta chains from one sample sequenced in a study of shared clonotypes between healthy human individuals. Here immunoSEQ multiplex PCR was the method, and the copy in TCRdb shows in-frame clones only, minus some. The sample has under 2,000,000 clones, roughly 94% seen once. CD45RO-negative cells were positively selected for CCR7, leaving out terminally differentiated effector memory CD45RA+ cells. The sequencing input was naive CD8+ T cells sorted from blood. All receptors derive from a man in his late teens or twenties in good health.

The V and J genes are TRBV14 and TRBJ2-1, with D perhaps assigned TRBD1 or TRBD2 (5 bases each). The CDR3 extends over 16 amino acids. V lost 4 bases and J lost 0, with 13 bases in between. From germline, CDR1 is SGHDN and CDR2 FVKESK. CDR3 sequence: CASSPLRDLSYNEQFF. In nucleotides, the CDR3 is TGTGCCAGCAGCCCCTTACGGGACCTCTCCTACAATGAGCAGTTCTTC.

The chain recombines TRBV30 with TRBJ1-2; TRBD1 matches at 8 bases. The V gene's germline CDR1 is GTSNPN and CDR2 SVGIG (reference sequence). The V segment lost 0 bases and the J segment 6 bases; nucleotides outside the gene matches: 9. This CDR3 has 15 amino acids. CDR3 protein: CAWSVLSGQGDGYTF. The CDR3 DNA reads TGTGCCTGGAGTGTCCTATCCGGACAGGGCGATGGCTACACCTTC.

J is TRBJ1-4 and V is TRBV5-4; tentatively, D is TRBD1 (5 bases). The length of the CDR3 is 13 residues. V was shortened by 2 bases and J by 6 bases, with 8 bases between the two germline ends. Germline V gives CDR1 SGHNT, CDR2 YYREEE (reference sequence). CDR3 protein: CASSFRGDEKLFF. The DNA for the CDR3 is TGTGCCAGCAGCTTTCGGGGCGATGAAAAACTGTTTTTT.

The chain has TRBV10-2 and TRBJ1-2, with 7 nucleotides matching TRBD1. CDR1 is WSHSY and CDR2 is SAAADI in the germline V gene. CDR3 length: 17 amino acids. V shed 3 bases, J shed 4 bases, and the junction held 14 bases outside the gene matches. The DNA for the CDR3 is TGCGCCAGCAGTGAAAGCCCGGGGCAGGGGGTGCTCTATGGCTACACCTTC. Translating gives CASSESPGQGVLYGYTF.

This rearrangement joins TRBV4-1 to TRBJ2-2; tentatively, D is TRBD1 (5 bases). Germline CDR1 and CDR2: MGHRA and YSYEKL. The CDR3 sequence is 14 residues long. The germline V and J ends were trimmed by 1 base and 6 bases, with 9 bases remaining between them. In nucleotides, the CDR3 is TGCGCCAGCAGCCAAGGGGAAGGGGCCGGGGAGCTGTTTTTT. This translates into CASSQGEGAGELFF.

On this clone: Other DNA sequences in this sample translate to the same CDR3. The chain employs TRBV19 and TRBJ2-1, with unresolved D. This CDR3 region has 13 residues. The V end was cut by 2 bases, the J end by 6 bases, with 8 bases between. CDR1 LNHDA and CDR2 SQIVND come from the germline V gene (reference sequence). Written as DNA, the CDR3 is TGTGCCAGTAGTATACTGGCAGGCAATGAGCAGTTCTTC. This codes for CASSILAGNEQFF.

The rearrangement uses TRBV28 and TRBJ2-5; D ambiguous. V gave up 3 bases and J gave up 4 bases, with 6 bases separating them. The germline V gene encodes CDR1 MDHEN and CDR2 SYDVKM. CDR3 size: 12 residues. CDR3 coding DNA: TGTGCCAGCAGTTTCCTGATAGAGACCCAGTACTTC. Translated, it gives CASSFLIETQYF.

This chain uses TRBV7-9 with TRBJ2-5; 7 nucleotides align to TRBD1. The CDR3 is 14 amino acids. J lost 1 base, V lost 5 bases, and 4 bases had no gene match. Germline-derived CDR1 and CDR2 are SEHNR and FQNEAQ (reference sequence). The CDR3 DNA reads TGTGCCAGCAGCGAGGACAGGCCCCAAGAGACCCAGTACTTC. Translated, it gives CASSEDRPQETQYF.

V and J are TRBV13 and TRBJ2-7; no reliable D call. The CDR3 is 12 residues long. The V end lost 7 bases, the J end lost 2 bases, and 9 bases lay between the germline ends. Germline V gene data show CDR1 as PRHDT and CDR2 as FYEKMQ (reference sequence). CDR3 protein: CASTLNPYEQYF. The CDR3 nucleotides are TGTGCCAGCACCCTTAACCCCTACGAGCAGTACTTC.

This sequence joins TRBV6-1 and TRBJ2-7; the D call may be TRBD1 or TRBD2 (5 bases each). The V gene's germline CDR1 is MNHNS and CDR2 SASEGT. CDR3 size: 15 residues. V shed 5 bases and J shed 2 bases, with 16 bases lying between them. The CDR3 region is CASSSSRDAAYEQYF. The CDR3 DNA reads TGTGCCAGCAGTTCCAGCCGGGACGCCGCCTACGAGCAGTACTTC.

CDR3 nucleotide sequence: TGTGCCAGCAGAGAGGGACTAGCGGAAAGCTACGAGCAGTACTTC. Amino acid sequence: CASREGLAESYEQYF. The chain uses TRBV9 and TRBJ2-7, with 11 bases fitting TRBD2. V shed 5 bases, J shed 3 bases, and the junction held 7 bases outside the gene matches. The CDR3 extends over 15 amino acids. The germline gives CDR1 SGDLS, CDR2 YYNGEE.

In this sample, this clone turned up a few times. This sequence joins TRBV15 and TRBJ2-7; no clear D gene. V was pared by 0 bases and J by 8 bases, with 8 bases between. This CDR3 is 12 amino acids long. Per germline, CDR1 LNHNV and CDR2 YYDKDF (reference sequence). CDR3 DNA sequence: TGTGCCACCAGCAGAGATCGGTTACAGCAGTACTTC. It encodes CATSRDRLQQYF. The full variable domain, with the rest looked up from reference TRBV15 and TRBJ2-7, is DAMVIQNPRYQVTQFGKPVTLSCSQTLNHNVMYWYQQKSSQAPKLLFHYYDKDFNNEADTPDNFQSRRPNTSFCFLDIRSPGLGDTAMYLCATSRDRLQQYFGPGTRLTVT.

The CDR3 region is CASSLTGAGVNEQFF. The CDR3 region has the DNA TGTGCCAGCAGCTTAACGGGGGCGGGAGTCAATGAGCAGTTCTTC. The chain uses TRBV11-2 and TRBJ2-1, with D possibly matching TRBD2 (7 bases). V was pared by 2 bases and J by 6 bases, with 14 bases between. The CDR3 has 15 amino acids. Germline CDR1 reads SGHAT; CDR2 reads FQNNGV.

This clone was seen a single time. The chain recombines TRBV21-1 with TRBJ1-2; the table's D call, TRBD1, has no DNA check behind it. TRBV21-1 is listed as a pseudogene. The CDR3 runs to 12 residues. DNA for the CDR3: TGTGCCAGCAGCTCCTACAGGGTGGGCTACACCTTC. Residues: CASSSYRVGYTF.

This rearrangement joins TRBV6-5 to TRBJ1-1, with D uncertain. Germline loops: CDR1 MNHEY, CDR2 SVGAGI. The CDR3 covers 14 residues. V lost 2 bases and J lost 1, with 8 bases in between. The CDR3 protein is CASSYGLRNTEAFF. The CDR3 bases are TGTGCCAGCAGTTACGGGCTAAGGAACACTGAAGCTTTCTTT.

The chain is built from TRBV28 and TRBJ2-5; 9 bases match TRBD1. The CDR3 is made up of 15 amino acids. The ends lost 3 bases at V and 4 bases at J; junction bases unmatched: 6. Germline V CDR1 and CDR2: MDHEN, SYDVKM. The CDR3 sequence: CASSLDPQGAETQYF. CDR3 DNA sequence: TGTGCCAGCAGTTTGGACCCACAGGGGGCAGAGACCCAGTACTTC.

The J gene is TRBJ2-7, the V gene TRBV23-1; TRBD1 matches at 9 bases. TRBV23-1 is treated as an ORF (open reading frame) with a function not yet certain. The length of the CDR3 is 15 residues. With V trimmed by 0 bases and J by 5 bases, 5 bases remained unmatched. CDR3 DNA sequence: TGCGCCAGCAGTCAATCCAGGGACAGGGACCACGAGCAGTACTTC. Translating gives CASSQSRDRDHEQYF.

The gene calls are TRBV6-5 and TRBJ2-5; D ambiguous. The V end was cut by 0 bases, the J end by 0 bases, with 8 bases between. This CDR3 has 15 amino acids. From germline, CDR1 is MNHEY and CDR2 SVGAGI. The DNA for the CDR3 is TGTGCCAGCAGTTACTCGCTTGGGGACCAAGAGACCCAGTACTTC. The encoded protein is CASSYSLGDQETQYF.

This clone was counted once. V gene TRBV11-3 combines with J gene TRBJ2-2; D unclear. The CDR3 runs 13 residues. The germline gives CDR1 SGHNT, CDR2 YENEEA. Trimming stripped 5 bases from V and 5 bases from J, with 9 bases between. The CDR3 coding sequence is TGTGCCAGCAGCCTTACTGGAACCGGGGAGCTGTTTTTT. Translated: CASSLTGTGELFF.

This sequence joins TRBV27 and TRBJ2-7, with 7 positions matching TRBD2. From germline, CDR1 is MNHEY and CDR2 SMNVEV (reference sequence). J gave up 5 bases and V 3 bases, and 7 bases lay outside the gene matches. The CDR3 length is 14 residues. The CDR3 DNA reads as TGTGCCAGCAGTTTTACGGGAGGATTAGACGAGCAGTACTTC. Its translation is CASSFTGGLDEQYF.

The chain carries TRBV27 and TRBJ2-7, with TRBD1 identical over 8 bases. CDR1 and CDR2 from the germline V gene are MNHEY and SMNVEV (reference sequence). J gave up 5 bases and V 4 bases, and 13 bases lay outside the gene matches. The CDR3 runs to 16 residues. As DNA, the CDR3 is TGTGCCAGCAGTTCGGACCCGACAGGGGCAAGAAACGAGCAGTACTTC. It specifies CASSSDPTGARNEQYF.

This rearrangement joins TRBV6-6 to TRBJ2-7; TRBD1 agrees at 7 bases. Germline-derived CDR1 and CDR2 are MNHNY and SVGAGI (reference sequence). The CDR3 runs 11 residues. Germline trimming cut 7 bases from V and 6 bases from J; bases unmatched to any gene: 3. This CDR3 reads CASTGGSEQYF. The CDR3 nucleotides read TGTGCCAGCACAGGGGGTAGCGAGCAGTACTTC.

The gene calls are TRBV30 and TRBJ2-7; D is ambiguous. Germline V gives CDR1 GTSNPN, CDR2 SVGIG (reference sequence). The CDR3 covers 12 residues. V was trimmed by 3 bases and J by 2 bases, leaving 8 bases between them. CDR3 region: CAWRQKTYEQYF. DNA for the CDR3: TGTGCCTGGAGGCAAAAGACCTACGAGCAGTACTTC.

The CDR3 loop reads CASSELKESSYEQYF. The CDR3 nucleotides are TGTGCCAGCAGTGAATTAAAAGAGAGCTCCTACGAGCAGTACTTC. The chain joins TRBV6-1 to TRBJ2-7; no clear D. This CDR3 contains 15 residues. Germline V CDR1 and CDR2: MNHNS, SASEGT. Trimming took 2 bases from V and 0 from J, leaving 11 bases between them.